This TCR beta chain was identified during a study of T cell responses to AZD1222 COVID-19 vaccine. Study-wide findings and caveats: Spike-specific TCR breadth and depth were elevated following two AZD1222 doses. Spike regions recognized by vaccine-associated CD4 TCRs spanned the protein, led by 160-218 and 743-854. Just a handful of AZD1222 recipients tested seropositive at baseline. Mostly white British, mostly female donors; authors suggested clonal diversity may be underestimated.

The assay was immunoSEQ multiplex PCR, and TCRdb's table has in-frame clones only and misses some. The sample lists 90,000 to 120,000 clones, around 93% occurring once. As for this clone: The target antigen is unknown.

Per the germline V gene, CDR1 is SGHRS and CDR2 is YFSETQ. CDR3 size: 17 residues. With 4 bases clipped from V and 0 bases from J, the junction kept 12 bases outside the gene matches. The TCR originated in an adult who received the AZD1222 COVID-19 vaccine. J is TRBJ2-5 and V is TRBV5-1, with 7 positions matching TRBD1. The starting material was peripheral blood, obtained 28 days after the second AZD1222 dose. The CDR3 protein is CASSPGPRDRHQETQYF. The CDR3 coding sequence is TGCGCCAGCAGCCCGGGGCCCCGGGACAGACACCAAGAGACCCAGTACTTC.